This T cell receptor (beta chain) was captured in a study of T cell repertoires in cytomegalovirus infection. Study context: Both a matching HLA type and CMV infection were indicated by public TCR beta signatures. Findings of the study overall: HLA-C-restricted TCR beta clonotypes specific for CMV led the ex vivo response.

As to this clonotype: Its antigen is unknown.

The V end lost 2 bases, the J end lost 0 bases, and 25 bases lay between the germline ends. CDR3 length: 21 amino acids. CDR1 is SGHTA, CDR2 FQGTGA, per germline. Using its own MiXCR run on the reads, TCRdb lists one record per CDR3 protein. The sample lists 45,000 to 60,000 distinct CDR3 sequences; roughly 20% were seen once. This chain links TRBV7-3 with TRBJ2-2; D possibly corresponds to TRBD2 (6 bases). This clonotype originated in a human donor in good health (CMV status not recorded). Some clones in this sample may be carry-over from other donors' samples. Sequenced material: CD8+ T cells from cultured PBMCs, taken from culture after CMV antigen stimulation. The CDR3 loop is CASSLARVGAGKRPNTGELFF. Written as DNA, the CDR3 is TGTGCCAGCAGCTTAGCCCGGGTGGGCGCGGGGAAGAGGCCGAACACCGGGGAGCTGTTTTTT.